The T cell receptor (beta chain) described here comes from a study of cytomegalovirus exposure and HLA in healthy donors. Study-level findings and limits: A later analysis showed that HLA-associated TCR beta chains had undergone more clonal expansion than equally common others.

The PCR employed 60 Vbeta primers together with 13 Jbeta primers. Some clones are missing from TCRdb's copy, which holds only in-frame ones; the method was immunoSEQ multiplex PCR. Its listing shows roughly 120,000 clones. The length of the CDR3 is 13 residues. V was pared by 4 bases and J by 3 bases, with 9 bases between. Germline V gene data show CDR1 as KGHSH and CDR2 as LQKENI. As to this clone: Its antigen remains unknown.

The receptor was derived from a man younger than 35 in good health and CMV-seronegative. Sequenced: PBMCs. The chain carries TRBV18 and TRBJ1-1, with D possibly TRBD1 on 5 matching bases. The CDR3: CASSQKQDTEAFF. The CDR3 DNA sequence: TGTGCCAGCTCACAAAAACAGGACACTGAAGCTTTCTTT. Together with reference TRBV18 and TRBJ1-1, the CDR3 gives the full variable domain: NAGVMQNPRHLVRRRGQEARLRCSPMKGHSHVYWYRQLPEEGLKFMVYLQKENIIDESGMPKERFSAEFPKEGPSILRIQQVVRGDSAAYFCASSQKQDTEAFFGQGTRLTVV.